This T cell receptor (beta chain) stems from a study of beta chain features in type 1 diabetes. Findings and limits, study-wide: Researchers caution that PCR might favor shorter templates, equally among patients and controls. The VDJ junctions of type 1 diabetes patients carried fewer insertions and more deletions. The study found moderately but significantly shorter TCRB CDR3s in all four CD4+ subsets of Type 1 diabetes patients.

The germline V gene has CDR1 SGHAT and CDR2 FQNNGV. V shed 6 bases and J shed 0 bases, with 10 bases lying between them. The CDR3 is 14 residues long. Comments on this clone: Its target is unknown.

Cell sorting via CD45RO/CCR7/CD25/CD127/CD95/CD27 was performed to obtain CD4+ naive, central memory, regulatory and stem cell-like memory cells. Expressed TCRB transcripts got sequenced, as all isolated RNA was reverse transcribed. The repertoire was sequenced with immunoSEQ multiplex PCR; TCRdb's copy has only in-frame clones and lacks some. Here the sample spans approximately 240,000 clones, roughly 17% being singletons. The chain links TRBV11-2 to TRBJ2-3, with D unclear. The TCR originated in a man aged 30-40 years with type 1 diabetes. The sequenced material came from naive CD4+ T cells from blood. CDR3 in amino acids: CASSLGYSTDTQYF. CDR3 nucleotides: TGTGCCAGCAGTCTCGGGTATAGCACAGATACGCAGTATTTT. The variable domain in full, with the rest retrieved from reference TRBV11-2 and TRBJ2-3, is EAGVAQSPRYKIIEKRQSVAFWCNPISGHATLYWYQQILGQGPKLLIQFQNNGVVDDSQLPKDRFSAERLKGVDSTLKIQPAKLEDSAVYLCASSLGYSTDTQYFGPGTRLTVL.